The 31 T cell receptor beta chains below were found in one sample sequenced in a study of shared clonotypes between healthy human individuals. Using immunoSEQ multiplex PCR, the repertoire was profiled, and TCRdb retains in-frame clones only, with some absent. Among around 1.1 million clones, 70% to 80% were seen once, and the ten largest hold roughly 0.62%. The sample comprised memory CD4+ T cells from PBMCs. Stated subset: CD45RA-negative fraction. Receptors were obtained from a man aged 18 to 30 in good health. Some clones in this sample may be carry-over from other donors' samples.

Turning to this clone: Other DNA sequences in the same sample also yield this CDR3. The rearrangement uses TRBV7-2 and TRBJ2-2, with 11 bases lining up with TRBD2. Germline V lookup: CDR1 SGHTA, CDR2 FQGNSA. This CDR3 spans 16 amino acids. V lost 3 bases, J lost 0 bases, and 0 bases stayed unmatched. The CDR3 region has the DNA TGTGCCAGCAGCTTGACTAGCGGGGCGAACACCGGGGAGCTGTTTTTT. Translation gives CASSLTSGANTGELFF.

V gene TRBV11-2 combines with J gene TRBJ2-3, with TRBD2 identical over 8 bases. The V gene end was trimmed by 5 bases and the J gene end by 5 bases; junction bases not matched to a gene: 9. Germline CDR1 reads SGHAT; CDR2 reads FQNNGV. The CDR3 spans 15 residues. CDR3 bases: TGTGCCAGCAGCATCGGACTAGCAGGGTTAGATACGCAGTATTTT. It yields the protein CASSIGLAGLDTQYF.

V and J are TRBV10-1 and TRBJ1-2, with a tentative D call TRBD1 (5 bases). The CDR3 totals 14 residues. V was cut by 10 bases and J by 3 bases, with 18 bases left in between. Germline V gives CDR1 WNHNN, CDR2 SYGVQD (reference sequence). CDR3 region: CAIKVQETDYGYTF. The CDR3 DNA sequence: TGCGCCATCAAGGTTCAAGAGACAGACTATGGCTACACCTTC.

The V gene is TRBV5-4, the J gene TRBJ1-5; TRBD1 aligns across 7 bases. The CDR3 runs to 18 residues. The V gene end was trimmed by 2 bases and the J gene end by 1 base; junction bases not matched to a gene: 12. The V gene's germline CDR1 is SGHNT and CDR2 YYREEE (reference sequence). CDR3 protein: CASSFRAGGGGSNQPQHF. The CDR3, as DNA: TGTGCCAGCAGCTTCCGAGCAGGGGGGGGAGGGAGCAATCAGCCCCAGCATTTT.

The J gene is TRBJ2-5, the V gene TRBV20-1, with D possibly matching TRBD2 (5 bases). The germline CDR1 and CDR2 sequences are DFQATT and SNEGSKA (reference sequence). This CDR3 region has 11 residues. Trimming removed 5 bases at V and 9 bases at J, with 13 bases between. Here the CDR3 reads CSAERAEAQYF. The CDR3 nucleotides are TGCAGTGCTGAACGAGCGGAGGCCCAGTACTTC.

In its sample, this clone was seen once. This chain joins TRBV29-1 and TRBJ2-1; 7 bases fit TRBD2. V shed 5 bases and J 10 bases; nucleotides not matched to a gene: 14. Germline CDR1 reads SQVTM; CDR2 reads ANQGSEA. The CDR3 consists of 14 residues. The CDR3 DNA reads TGCAGCGTTAATGGAGGGAGGGGTCTAGTGGAGCAGTTCTTC. Its protein is CSVNGGRGLVEQFF.

The chain has TRBV28 and TRBJ1-1, with D unclear. CDR1 and CDR2 (germline): MDHEN, SYDVKM. The V and J ends lost 3 bases and 5 bases respectively, with 4 bases between them. The CDR3 is made up of 11 amino acids. CDR3 DNA: TGTGCCAGCAGTTTCCGGACTGAAGCTTTCTTT. This encodes CASSFRTEAFF.

Notes on this clone: This is likely an artifact of a read error, given a far larger clone one base away. The V call is TRBV9, the J call TRBJ1-3, with D maybe TRBD1 (5 bases). The CDR3 runs to 15 residues. Germline-derived CDR1 and CDR2 are SGDLS and YYNGEE. The CDR3 coding sequence is TGTGCCAGCAGCGTAGAGTCTGGGGCTGGAAGCACCATATATTTT. Amino acid sequence: CASSVESGAGSTIYF.

The V and J genes are TRBV30 and TRBJ1-6; D gene uncertain. The CDR3 is made up of 13 amino acids. The germline gives CDR1 GTSNPN, CDR2 SVGIG (reference sequence). The V gene lost 2 bases and the J gene lost 9 bases, with 11 bases spanning the gap. Here the CDR3 DNA reads TGTGCCTGGAGTCCCCGGAGTGTTTCACCCCTCCACTTT. Its translation is CAWSPRSVSPLHF. The entire variable domain, with the rest obtained from reference TRBV30 and TRBJ1-6, is as follows: SQTIHQWPATLVQPVGSPLSLECTVEGTSNPNLYWYRQAAGRGLQLLFYSVGIGQISSEVPQNLSASRPQDRQFILSSKKLLLSDSGFYLCAWSPRSVSPLHFGNGTRLTVT.

The gene calls are TRBV6-6 and TRBJ1-3; D is perhaps TRBD1 (6 bases). CDR3 length: 16 residues. V lost 5 bases to trimming and J lost 2 bases, with 16 bases between them. Germline loops: CDR1 MNHNY, CDR2 SVGAGI (reference sequence). The CDR3 loop reads CASSQAGGFAGNTIYF. The CDR3 DNA reads as TGTGCCAGCAGTCAGGCGGGGGGCTTCGCTGGAAACACCATATATTTT.

This clone was recorded once. This sample includes further DNA sequences coding for the same CDR3. The J gene is TRBJ2-7, the V gene TRBV5-1; 14 nucleotides match TRBD2. J gave up 4 bases and V 3 bases, and 6 bases lay outside the gene matches. The CDR3 covers 16 residues. Germline V gene lookup returns CDR1 SGHRS and CDR2 YFSETQ. DNA of the CDR3: TGCGCCAGCAGCTCAGGACTAGCGGGGGGACCTTACGAGCAGTACTTC. Its protein is CASSSGLAGGPYEQYF.

The rearrangement uses TRBV29-1 and TRBJ2-3; 9 bases line up with TRBD1. The V gene end was trimmed by 4 bases and the J gene end by 2 bases; junction bases not matched to a gene: 16. This CDR3 is 18 amino acids long. Germline values: CDR1 SQVTM, CDR2 ANQGSEA. As DNA, the CDR3 is TGCAGCGTTGCCAGAGGGTTGCAGGACAGGGGAGACACAGATACGCAGTATTTT. As protein: CSVARGLQDRGDTDTQYF.

The chain couples TRBV15 to TRBJ2-7; no clear D gene. Trimming stripped 0 bases from V and 8 bases from J, with 17 bases between. CDR3 length equals 15 residues. Germline CDR1 is LNHNV and CDR2 is YYDKDF (reference sequence). The CDR3 protein is CATSRDRGPEAQQYF. Written as DNA, the CDR3 is TGTGCCACCAGCAGAGATCGAGGTCCAGAGGCTCAGCAGTACTTC.

In nucleotides, the CDR3 is TGTGCCAGCAGCTTGGGAGAAATTGGCTACGAGCAGTACTTC. Amino acids: CASSLGEIGYEQYF. The chain is built from TRBV5-6 and TRBJ2-5, with D unresolved. The DNA matches TRBJ2-7 better at its end, which makes the J call doubtful. Germline V CDR1 and CDR2: SGHDT, YYEEEE. CDR3 length: 14 amino acids.

The count of this clone is one. The V gene is TRBV30, the J gene TRBJ2-7; 9 nucleotides line up with TRBD1. Germline CDR1 and CDR2: GTSNPN and SVGIG (reference sequence). V lost 4 bases to trimming and J lost 5 bases; unmatched junction nucleotides: 6. The CDR3 contains 13 residues. As DNA, the CDR3 is TGTGCCTGGACCCGGGACAGGGTGCACGAGCAGTACTTC. Encoded protein: CAWTRDRVHEQYF. The whole variable domain, filled in from reference TRBV30 and TRBJ2-7, reads SQTIHQWPATLVQPVGSPLSLECTVEGTSNPNLYWYRQAAGRGLQLLFYSVGIGQISSEVPQNLSASRPQDRQFILSSKKLLLSDSGFYLCAWTRDRVHEQYFGPGTRLTVT.

The chain links TRBV7-9 to TRBJ1-5; D possibly corresponds to TRBD1 (6 bases). Per germline, CDR1 SEHNR and CDR2 FQNEAQ (reference sequence). V was pared by 6 bases and J by 3 bases, with 12 bases between. This CDR3 has 14 amino acids. The CDR3 region has the DNA TGTGCCAGCAGTTTTGACAGGCCCAATCAGCCCCAGCATTTT. Amino acids: CASSFDRPNQPQHF.

This chain joins TRBV28 and TRBJ1-2, with D maybe TRBD1 (6 bases). V dropped 8 bases and J dropped 7 bases, with 17 bases sitting between them. This CDR3 spans 13 amino acids. Germline V gene sequence: CDR1 MDHEN, CDR2 SYDVKM. CDR3 in amino acids: CASHRGGASGYTF. The CDR3 DNA follows: TGTGCCAGCCACCGGGGGGGCGCTTCTGGCTACACCTTC.

The rearrangement joins TRBV7-2 to TRBJ2-5; no clear D. Trimming shortened V by 1 base and J by 5 bases, and 8 bases separated the two germline ends. This CDR3 has 13 amino acids. Germline V gene data show CDR1 as SGHTA and CDR2 as FQGNSA. CDR3 in amino acids: CASSLERMETQYF. The DNA of the CDR3 is TGTGCCAGCAGCTTAGAACGGATGGAGACCCAGTACTTC.

This chain connects TRBV5-1 to TRBJ1-2, with TRBD1 matching over 7 bases. The CDR3 sequence is 14 residues long. V trimming: 0 bases; J trimming: 3 bases; junction bases outside the gene matches: 2. CDR1 is SGHRS, CDR2 YFSETQ, per germline. CDR3 sequence: CASSLVGTDYGYTF. Written as DNA, the CDR3 is TGCGCCAGCAGCTTGGTAGGGACAGACTATGGCTACACCTTC.

In DNA, the CDR3 is TGTGCCAGCAGCTCGCGGACCCGTGACGGGTACGAGCAGTACTTC. Protein: CASSSRTRDGYEQYF. The V call is TRBV7-2, the J call TRBJ2-7; D is undetermined. Deletions cut 4 bases from V and 4 bases from J, with 17 bases between. The CDR3 contains 15 residues. Looked up from germline, CDR1 is SGHTA and CDR2 is FQGNSA.

This sequence joins TRBV10-3 and TRBJ2-7, with 8 bases that match TRBD1. V was pared by 7 bases and J by 4 bases, with 6 bases of the junction left unmatched. The CDR3 is 13 residues long. Germline values: CDR1 ENHRY, CDR2 SYGVKD. The DNA of the CDR3 is TGTGCCATCAACGGACAGGGAAGGTACGAGCAGTACTTC. Encoded protein: CAINGQGRYEQYF.

The V call is TRBV4-1, the J call TRBJ2-7; 13 bases are shared with TRBD2. V shed 5 bases, J shed 1 base, and the junction held 11 bases outside the gene matches. The CDR3 sequence is 18 residues long. Germline V CDR1 and CDR2: MGHRA, YSYEKL. The CDR3 spells CASSARLAGGRLSYEQYF. The CDR3 nucleotides read TGCGCCAGCAGCGCCCGACTAGCGGGAGGCCGTCTTTCCTACGAGCAGTACTTC.

Worth noting for this clone: Mismatch with germline at one junction end may stem from a read error. This sequence joins TRBV2 and TRBJ2-7; 11 bases are shared with TRBD1. The CDR3 has 12 amino acids. From germline, CDR1 is SNHLY and CDR2 FYNNEI. CDR3 loop: CASSPDRGRINF. CDR3 bases: TGTGCCAGCAGTCCGGACAGGGGGCGCATCAACTTC. Using reference TRBV2 and TRBJ2-7 for the parts outside the CDR3, the full variable domain is EPEVTQTPSHQVTQMGQEVILRCVPISNHLYFYWYRQILGQKVEFLVSFYNNEISEKSEIFDDQFSVERPDGSNFTLKIRSTKLEDSAMYFCASSPDRGRINFGPGTRLTVT.

This clone has only a few counts. The chain links TRBV7-8 to TRBJ2-1, with 8 bases matching TRBD2. V was clipped by 3 bases and J by 7 bases; unmatched bases: 14. Germline V gene lookup returns CDR1 SGHVS and CDR2 FQNEAQ. CDR3 length: 17 amino acids. CDR3 coding DNA: TGTGCCAGCAGCTTCCTTACGGGACTAGAAGAGGGGAATGAGCAGTTCTTC. Translating gives CASSFLTGLEEGNEQFF.

On this clone: Within the sample, other DNA sequences also encode this same CDR3. This chain connects TRBV5-1 to TRBJ2-1; D not resolved. Trimming took off 0 bases at V and 5 bases at J, with 6 bases between the two ends. The CDR3 has 13 residues. Looked up from germline, CDR1 is SGHRS and CDR2 is YFSETQ. CDR3 sequence reads: CASSLAVNNEQFF. As DNA, the CDR3 is TGCGCCAGCAGCTTGGCCGTAAACAATGAGCAGTTCTTC.

This clone appeared a single time. This chain connects TRBV11-2 to TRBJ1-1; 7 nucleotides agree with TRBD1. Germline V gives CDR1 SGHAT, CDR2 FQNNGV. CDR3 length: 15 amino acids. With 4 bases clipped from V and 4 bases from J, the junction kept 9 bases outside the gene matches. The CDR3 DNA reads TGTGCCAGCAGCTCCGGGGGGGACAGATCCACTGAAGCTTTCTTT. Amino acid sequence: CASSSGGDRSTEAFF.

V and J are TRBV7-9 and TRBJ2-5, with 11 bases matching TRBD1. The CDR3 contains 15 residues. Germline lookup yields CDR1 SEHNR and CDR2 FQNEAQ (reference sequence). The V and J ends lost 4 bases and 3 bases, in that order; junction bases with no gene match: 4. CDR3 sequence (DNA): TGTGCCAGCAGCTATTGGACAGGGGGCGAAGAGACCCAGTACTTC. This sequence encodes CASSYWTGGEETQYF.

V usage is TRBV7-9 and J usage is TRBJ2-5; 8 nucleotides line up with TRBD1. After removal of 5 bases from V and 5 bases from J, the junction contained 10 bases not matched to a gene. The CDR3 sequence is 15 residues long. Looked up from germline, CDR1 is SEHNR and CDR2 is FQNEAQ (reference sequence). The CDR3 here is CASSVGYQGAETQYF. Written as DNA, the CDR3 is TGTGCCAGCAGCGTAGGGTATCAGGGGGCCGAGACCCAGTACTTC.

This chain uses TRBV25-1 with TRBJ2-5, with TRBD1 identical over 10 bases. Germline CDR1 and CDR2: MGHDK and SYGVNS. CDR3 length equals 15 residues. Trimming cost V 5 bases and J 5 bases; bases outside gene matches: 8. The CDR3 DNA reads as TGTGCCAGCAGTACCCAGACAGGGGGCGGGGAGACCCAGTACTTC. It encodes CASSTQTGGGETQYF.

This chain connects TRBV5-1 to TRBJ2-2, with 10 bases fitting TRBD1. Germline V gene lookup returns CDR1 SGHRS and CDR2 YFSETQ. The J segment lost 7 bases and the V segment lost 4 bases, leaving 4 bases of the junction unmatched. The length of the CDR3 is 14 residues. The CDR3 nucleotides are TGCGCCAGCAGCACGGGACAGGGGAACGGGGAGCTGTTTTTT. As protein: CASSTGQGNGELFF.

The V gene is TRBV6-1, the J gene TRBJ1-1, with D uncertain. Germline lookup yields CDR1 MNHNS and CDR2 SASEGT. Trimming took off 6 bases at V and 6 bases at J, with 17 bases between the two ends. The CDR3 is made up of 14 amino acids. The CDR3 spells CASRSFYGRAEAFF. The CDR3 nucleotides are TGTGCCAGCAGATCCTTTTATGGCCGGGCTGAAGCTTTCTTT.